The clone carrying this T cell receptor beta chain has ten or more counts. Its antigen is not identified. Preparation of the TCRbeta library involved a method that used unique molecular identifiers. TCRdb recomputed calls from the PCR reads with MiXCR, one row per CDR3 protein. The repertoire consists of fewer than 700,000 distinct CDR3 sequences, with under 15% occurring once and the leading ten covering 2% to 2.5%. The data originate from a study of T-cell reconstitution after alpha-beta-depleted transplantation in children. V was trimmed by 4 bases and J by 0 bases, leaving 10 bases between them. The CDR3 is 15 residues long. The germline V gene has CDR1 SGHNT and CDR2 YENEEA. Findings of the study overall: Newly produced T cells mostly provided counts and TCRbeta diversity after one year, as hyperexpanded clones declined.

Sequenced material: PBMCs, mostly from graft donor cells, taken 360 days after TCRalphabeta/CD19-depleted stem cell transplant. This clonotype originated in a male patient between 10 and 17 years old who had a stem cell transplant for acute myeloid leukemia, so the T cells may come from the graft donor. The chain employs TRBV11-3 and TRBJ2-1; D gene ambiguous. CDR3 bases: TGTGCCAGCAGCTCCGGTCTGGGCTCCTACAATGAGCAGTTCTTC. Translating gives CASSSGLGSYNEQFF.